The source of this T cell receptor (beta chain) is a study of chemoradiotherapy in HPV16-positive cancers. Study-wide background: A couple of HPV16-positive patients' cells yielded candidate HPV-specific clones and common motifs.

Study-level points and caveats: Candidate HPV-specific clones and E7-related TCR motifs grew in tumor during treatment.

This CDR3 spans 12 amino acids. V lost 6 bases and J 8 bases, leaving 14 bases between the germline ends. Germline values: CDR1 GTSNPN, CDR2 SVGIG (reference sequence). The data were produced by immunoSEQ multiplex PCR, yet TCRdb's version contains in-frame clones alone and is incomplete. The data show about 4,300 clones, with 65% to 80% seen just once and 4.5% to 5% held by the top ten. About this clone: Its specificity is not known.

Repeated repertoire sampling spanned the course of chemoradiotherapy. Sequenced here: tumor tissue, sampled from a patient who underwent chemoradiotherapy. This receptor was identified in a human donor with HPV-associated anogenital cancer. The V and J genes are TRBV30 and TRBJ1-5, with D perhaps TRBD1 (6 bases). This chain's CDR3 is CACQGMGEPQHF. The CDR3 DNA follows: TGTGCCTGCCAGGGGATGGGGGAGCCCCAGCATTTT.